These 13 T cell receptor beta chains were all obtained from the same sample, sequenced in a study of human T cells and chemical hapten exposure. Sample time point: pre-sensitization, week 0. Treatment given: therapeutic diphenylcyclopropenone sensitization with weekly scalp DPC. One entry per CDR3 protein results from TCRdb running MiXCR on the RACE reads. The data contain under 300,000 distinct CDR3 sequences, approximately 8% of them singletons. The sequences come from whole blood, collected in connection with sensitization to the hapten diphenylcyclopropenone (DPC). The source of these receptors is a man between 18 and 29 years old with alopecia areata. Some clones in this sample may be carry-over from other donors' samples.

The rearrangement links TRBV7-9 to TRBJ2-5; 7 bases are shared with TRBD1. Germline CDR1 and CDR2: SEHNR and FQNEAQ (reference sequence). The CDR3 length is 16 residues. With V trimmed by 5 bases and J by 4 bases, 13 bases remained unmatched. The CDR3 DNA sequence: TGTGCCAGCAGCACCTTAATGACAGGGATCGGAGAGACCCAGTACTTC. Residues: CASSTLMTGIGETQYF.

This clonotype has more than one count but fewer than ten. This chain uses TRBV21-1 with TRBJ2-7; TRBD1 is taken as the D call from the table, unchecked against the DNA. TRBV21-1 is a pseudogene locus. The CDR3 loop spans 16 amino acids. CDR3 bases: TGTGCCAGCAGCCTCCGGACTGGGGAGCGAGCGTACGAGCAGTACTTC. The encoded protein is CASSLRTGERAYEQYF.

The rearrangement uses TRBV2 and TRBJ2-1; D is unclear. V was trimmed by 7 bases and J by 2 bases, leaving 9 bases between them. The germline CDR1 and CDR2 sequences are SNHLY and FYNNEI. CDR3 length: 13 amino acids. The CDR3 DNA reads TGTGCCAGCACGCGTGCCCCCTACAATGAGCAGTTCTTC. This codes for CASTRAPYNEQFF.

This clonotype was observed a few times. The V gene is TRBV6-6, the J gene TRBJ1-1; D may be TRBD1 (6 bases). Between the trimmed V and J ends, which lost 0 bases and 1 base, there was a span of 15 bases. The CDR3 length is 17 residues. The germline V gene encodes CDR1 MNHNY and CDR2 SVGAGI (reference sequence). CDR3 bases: TGTGCCAGCAGTTACTCGGGGACACGGGGGAAGAACACTGAAGCTTTCTTT. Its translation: CASSYSGTRGKNTEAFF.

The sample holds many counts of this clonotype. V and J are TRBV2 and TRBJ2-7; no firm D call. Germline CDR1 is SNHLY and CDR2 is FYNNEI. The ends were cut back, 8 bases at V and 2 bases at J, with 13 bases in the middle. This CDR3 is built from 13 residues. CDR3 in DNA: TGTGCCAGCTTACGACCGAGAACCTACGAGCAGTACTTC. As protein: CASLRPRTYEQYF.

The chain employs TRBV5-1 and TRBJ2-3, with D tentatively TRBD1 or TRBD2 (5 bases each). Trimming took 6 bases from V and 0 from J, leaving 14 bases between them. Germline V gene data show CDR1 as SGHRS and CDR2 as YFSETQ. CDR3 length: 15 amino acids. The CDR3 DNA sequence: TGCGCCAGCAATCCTCCGGGACGTAGCACAGATACGCAGTATTTT. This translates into CASNPPGRSTDTQYF.

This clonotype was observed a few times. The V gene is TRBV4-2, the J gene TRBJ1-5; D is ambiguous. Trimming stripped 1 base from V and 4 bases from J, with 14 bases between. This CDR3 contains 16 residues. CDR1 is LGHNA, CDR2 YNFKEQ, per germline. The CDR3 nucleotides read TGTGCCAGCAGCCAAGGTAGCTTTTATGAGAATCAGCCCCAGCATTTT. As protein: CASSQGSFYENQPQHF.

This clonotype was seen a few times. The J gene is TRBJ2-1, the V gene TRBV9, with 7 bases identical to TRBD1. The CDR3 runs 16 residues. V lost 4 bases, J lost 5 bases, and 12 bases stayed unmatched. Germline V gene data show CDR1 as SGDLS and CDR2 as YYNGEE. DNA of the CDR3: TGTGCCAGCAGCTCCTTAGGGGGCTTGGGCAACAATGAGCAGTTCTTC. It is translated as CASSSLGGLGNNEQFF.

The CDR3 nucleotides read TGTGCCAGCAGTTACTCGGCGAGGAAAGAGACCCAGTACTTC. This gives the protein CASSYSARKETQYF. The rearrangement uses TRBV6-5 and TRBJ2-5, with unresolved D. V shed 0 bases and J shed 3 bases, with 8 bases lying between them. Germline CDR1 MNHEY, CDR2 SVGAGI. The CDR3 is made up of 14 amino acids.

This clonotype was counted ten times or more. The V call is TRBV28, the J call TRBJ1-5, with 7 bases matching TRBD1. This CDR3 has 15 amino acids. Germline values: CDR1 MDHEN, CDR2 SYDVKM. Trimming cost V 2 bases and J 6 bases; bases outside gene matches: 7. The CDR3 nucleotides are TGTGCCAGCAGTTTAGGGGACAGAACCCGTCAGCCCCAGCATTTT. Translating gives CASSLGDRTRQPQHF.

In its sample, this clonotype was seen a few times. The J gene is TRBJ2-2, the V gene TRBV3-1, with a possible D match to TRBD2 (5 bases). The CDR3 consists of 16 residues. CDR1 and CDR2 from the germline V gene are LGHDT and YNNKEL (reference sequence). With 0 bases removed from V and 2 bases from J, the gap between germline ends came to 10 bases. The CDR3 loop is CASSQDFGENTGELFF. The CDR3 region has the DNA TGTGCCAGCAGCCAAGATTTCGGGGAAAACACCGGGGAGCTGTTTTTT.

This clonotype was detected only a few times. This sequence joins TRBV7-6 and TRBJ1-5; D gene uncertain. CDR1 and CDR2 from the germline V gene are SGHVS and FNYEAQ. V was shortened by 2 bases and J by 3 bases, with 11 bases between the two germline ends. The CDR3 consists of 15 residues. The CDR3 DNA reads TGTGCCAGCAGCTTATCCGGGAGGATCAATCAGCCCCAGCATTTT. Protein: CASSLSGRINQPQHF. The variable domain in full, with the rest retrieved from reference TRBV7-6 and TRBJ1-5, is GAGVSQSPRYKVTKRGQDVALRCDPISGHVSLYWYRQALGQGPEFLTYFNYEAQQDKSGLPNDRFSAERPEGSISTLTIQRTEQRDSAMYRCASSLSGRINQPQHFGDGTRLSIL.

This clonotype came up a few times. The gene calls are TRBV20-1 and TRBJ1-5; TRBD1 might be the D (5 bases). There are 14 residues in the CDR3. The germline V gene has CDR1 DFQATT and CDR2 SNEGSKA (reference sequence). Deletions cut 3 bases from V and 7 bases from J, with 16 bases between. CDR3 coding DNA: TGCAGTGCTAGCTTCAGGGAATTCGGCCAGCCCCAGCATTTT. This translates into CSASFREFGQPQHF.